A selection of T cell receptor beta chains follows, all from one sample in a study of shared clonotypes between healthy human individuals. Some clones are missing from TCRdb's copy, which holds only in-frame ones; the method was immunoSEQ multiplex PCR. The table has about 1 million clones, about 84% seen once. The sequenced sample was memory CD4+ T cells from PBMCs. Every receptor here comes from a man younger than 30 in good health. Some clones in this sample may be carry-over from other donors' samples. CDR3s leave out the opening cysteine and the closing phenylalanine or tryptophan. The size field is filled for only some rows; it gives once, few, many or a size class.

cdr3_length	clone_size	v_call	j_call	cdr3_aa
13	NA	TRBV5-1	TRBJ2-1	ASSPLPGEYNEQF
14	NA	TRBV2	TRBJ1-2	ASSEFFGERGYGYT
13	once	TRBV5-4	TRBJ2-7	ASSLGGDHSYEQY
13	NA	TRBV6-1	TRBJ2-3	ASSFLRSSTDTQY
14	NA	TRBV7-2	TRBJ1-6	ASSSRRGWDRSPLH
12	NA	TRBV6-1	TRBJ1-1	ASSLNGLNTEAF
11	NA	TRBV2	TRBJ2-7	ASRRAPRGEQY
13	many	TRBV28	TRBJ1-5	ASSSGQTSNQPQH
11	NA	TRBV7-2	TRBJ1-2	ASSYDSNYGYT
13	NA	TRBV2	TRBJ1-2	ASRIPGRTERAYT
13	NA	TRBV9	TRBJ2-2	ASRVTGGDTGELF
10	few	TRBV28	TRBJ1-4	ASRGNGEKLF
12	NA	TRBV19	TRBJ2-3	ASSMTGTADTQY
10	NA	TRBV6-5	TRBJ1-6	ASTSSNSPLH
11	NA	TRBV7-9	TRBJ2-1	ASSPWGQGEQF
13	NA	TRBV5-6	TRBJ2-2	ASTHRGQGPGELF
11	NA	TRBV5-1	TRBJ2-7	ASSLLDAYEQY
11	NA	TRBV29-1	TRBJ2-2	SVERANTGELF
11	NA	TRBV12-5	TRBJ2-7	ASGRGNRGEQY
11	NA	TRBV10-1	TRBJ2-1	ASTDRPGGEQF
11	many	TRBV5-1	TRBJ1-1	ASSSRGGTEAF
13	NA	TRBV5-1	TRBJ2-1	ASSLGGSDYNEQF
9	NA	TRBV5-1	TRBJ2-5	ASSIGETQY
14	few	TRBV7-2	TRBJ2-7	ASSPRTSFTHYEQY
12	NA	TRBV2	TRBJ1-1	ASSERQRNTEAF
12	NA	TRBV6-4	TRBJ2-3	ASSLGRASDTQY
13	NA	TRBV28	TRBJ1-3	ASSLGPLGGNTIY
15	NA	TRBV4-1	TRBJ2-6	ASSPGTWSSGANVLT
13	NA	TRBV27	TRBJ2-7	ASSFQGGSSYEQY
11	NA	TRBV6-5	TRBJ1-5	ASSYKRDQPQH
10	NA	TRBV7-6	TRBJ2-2	ASSSGSGELF
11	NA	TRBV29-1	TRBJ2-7	SVGRLAGYEQY
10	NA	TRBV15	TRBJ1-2	ATSRGSYGYT
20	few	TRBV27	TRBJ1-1	ASSEVLLRDRGKDRTRTEAF
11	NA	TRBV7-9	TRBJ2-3	ASSLGRADTQY
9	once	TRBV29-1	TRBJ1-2	SLGGACGYT
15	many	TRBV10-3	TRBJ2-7	AISESLAGENSYEQY
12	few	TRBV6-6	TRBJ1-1	ASSPPSRNTEAF
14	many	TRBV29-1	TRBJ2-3	SAGGVLNKPTDTQY
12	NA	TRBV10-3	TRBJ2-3	AIGPGQFTDTQY
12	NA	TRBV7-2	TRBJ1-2	ASSLTRISYGYT
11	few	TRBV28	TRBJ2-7	ASSLEGQGHQY
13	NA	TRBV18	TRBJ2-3	ASSQRTGPLDTQY
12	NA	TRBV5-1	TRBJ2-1	ASIGGDSYNEQF
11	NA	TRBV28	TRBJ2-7	ASSLDGANEQY
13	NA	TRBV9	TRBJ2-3	ASSPSTSEVDTQY
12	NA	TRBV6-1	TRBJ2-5	ASSEGDGSETQY